The present T cell receptor (beta chain) was sequenced within a study of blood T cell repertoires in COVID-19. The overall study: Collection of acute and convalescent COVID-19 samples took place in the United States, Italy and Spain. PBMCs, B-cell-depleted T cells, or T cells were the source of the cDNA or gDNA that made up the material.

The CDR3 runs 14 residues. Generated by immunoSEQ multiplex PCR, the TCRdb table keeps only in-frame clones and is missing some. The table lists some 290,000 clones, more than 70% of them singletons. The Seattle patients joined while their infection was active and were tracked longitudinally afterward. This TCR was recovered from a woman in her 30s with COVID-19, enrolled during active disease. This rearrangement joins TRBV12-2 to TRBJ1-5; TRBD1 is taken as the D call from the table, unchecked against the DNA. TRBV12-2 is reported as a pseudogene. Specimen: peripheral blood. As DNA, the CDR3 is TGTGCAAGTCGCCCACAGGGGTGGGATCAGCCCCAGCATTTT. Its protein is CASRPQGWDQPQHF.